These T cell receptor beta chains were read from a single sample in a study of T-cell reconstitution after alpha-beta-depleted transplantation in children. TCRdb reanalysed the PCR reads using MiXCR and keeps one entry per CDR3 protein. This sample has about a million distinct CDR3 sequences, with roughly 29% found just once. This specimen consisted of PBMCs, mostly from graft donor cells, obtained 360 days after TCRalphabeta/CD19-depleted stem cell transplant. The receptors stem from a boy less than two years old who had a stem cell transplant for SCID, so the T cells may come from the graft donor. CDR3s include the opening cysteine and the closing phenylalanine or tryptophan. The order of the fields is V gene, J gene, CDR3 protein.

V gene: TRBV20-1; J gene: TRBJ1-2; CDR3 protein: CSAGEWHRGYGYTF
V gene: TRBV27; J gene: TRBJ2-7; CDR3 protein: CASSPYPGGVYEQYF
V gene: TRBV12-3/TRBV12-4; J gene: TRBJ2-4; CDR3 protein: CASNTGTDQNIQYF
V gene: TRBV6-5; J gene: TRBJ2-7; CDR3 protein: CASSYTGHAREQYF
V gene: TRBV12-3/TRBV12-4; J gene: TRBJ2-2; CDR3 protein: CASSLGEMNTGELFF
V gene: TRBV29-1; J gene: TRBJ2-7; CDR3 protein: CSARGLRYEQYF
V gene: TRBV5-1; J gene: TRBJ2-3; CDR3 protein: CASSIGDQLTDTQYF
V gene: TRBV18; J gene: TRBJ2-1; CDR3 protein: CASSRLPAGYNEQFF
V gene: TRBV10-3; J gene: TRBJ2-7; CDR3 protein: CAISAPGTDSYEQYF
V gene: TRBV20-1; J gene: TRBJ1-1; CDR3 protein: CSARVGGTLNTEAFF
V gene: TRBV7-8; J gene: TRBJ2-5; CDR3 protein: CASSLRLEGQETQYF
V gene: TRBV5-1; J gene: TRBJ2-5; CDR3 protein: CASSLGPRGETQYF
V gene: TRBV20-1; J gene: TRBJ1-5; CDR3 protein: CSARRVNRNQPQHF
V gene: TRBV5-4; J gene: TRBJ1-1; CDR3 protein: CASSLEQGLSEAFF
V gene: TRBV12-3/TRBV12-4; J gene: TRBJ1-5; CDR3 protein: CASSPRGGTAQHF
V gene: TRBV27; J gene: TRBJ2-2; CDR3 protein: CAFSLLSGRAAAGELFF
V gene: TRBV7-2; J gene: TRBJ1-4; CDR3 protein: CASSETGRVRNEKLFF
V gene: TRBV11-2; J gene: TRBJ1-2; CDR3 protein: CASSLERGRVYGYTF
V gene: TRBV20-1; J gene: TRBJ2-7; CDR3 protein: CSAHQPGTAPYEQYF
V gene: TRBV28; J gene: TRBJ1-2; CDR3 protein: CASSTPGQGLYGYTF
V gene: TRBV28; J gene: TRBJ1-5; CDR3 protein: CASSLDRARNQPQHF
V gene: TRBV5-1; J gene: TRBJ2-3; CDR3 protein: CASSSRVGITDTQYF
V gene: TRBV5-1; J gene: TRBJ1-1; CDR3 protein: CASSSARPNTEAFF
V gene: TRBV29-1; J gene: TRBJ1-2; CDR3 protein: CSVEEYPGQGVFAF
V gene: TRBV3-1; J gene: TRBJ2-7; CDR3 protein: CASSQEKYGTGGTYEQYF
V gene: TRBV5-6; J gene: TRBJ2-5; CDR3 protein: CASSPRQPGETQYF
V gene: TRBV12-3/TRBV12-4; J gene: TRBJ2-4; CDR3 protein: CASSFGRGLKNIQYF
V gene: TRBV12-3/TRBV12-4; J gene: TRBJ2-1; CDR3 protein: CASSLGSSGSQEQFF
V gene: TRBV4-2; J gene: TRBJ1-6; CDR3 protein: CASSQEWDPGPPLHF
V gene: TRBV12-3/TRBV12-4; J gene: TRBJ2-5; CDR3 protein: CASSSLWGRETQYF
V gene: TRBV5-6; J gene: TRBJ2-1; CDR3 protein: CASSLYLGGEQFF
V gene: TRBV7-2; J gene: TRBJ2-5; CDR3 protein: CASSLRLWETQYF
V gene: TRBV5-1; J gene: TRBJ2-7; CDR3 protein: CASSLGPRLYEQYF
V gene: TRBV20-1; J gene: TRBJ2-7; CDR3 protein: CSASGQGALISYEQYF
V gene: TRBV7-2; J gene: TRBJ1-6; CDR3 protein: CASSHGQASTPLHF
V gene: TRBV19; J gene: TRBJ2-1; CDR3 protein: CASSTGLAGYNEQFF
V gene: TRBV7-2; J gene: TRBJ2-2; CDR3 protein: CASSSRDRGPGELFF
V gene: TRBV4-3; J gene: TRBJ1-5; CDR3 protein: CASSQDHPGFSNQPQHF
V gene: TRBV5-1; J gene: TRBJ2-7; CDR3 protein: CASSLRPRQGSNEQYF
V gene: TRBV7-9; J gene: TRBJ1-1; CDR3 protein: CASSPNTGYTEAFF
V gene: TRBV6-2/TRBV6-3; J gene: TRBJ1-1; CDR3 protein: CASSLTLDRGLTEAFF
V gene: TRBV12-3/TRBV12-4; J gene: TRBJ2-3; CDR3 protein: CASSRGASKYDTQYF
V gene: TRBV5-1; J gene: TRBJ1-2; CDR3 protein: CASSAKGNDAYGYTF
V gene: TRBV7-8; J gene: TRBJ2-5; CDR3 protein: CASSLMTGEGETQYF
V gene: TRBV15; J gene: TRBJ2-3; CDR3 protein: CATSRATRDYRSTDTQYF
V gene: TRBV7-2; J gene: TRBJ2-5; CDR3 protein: CASSLGTVKKETQYF
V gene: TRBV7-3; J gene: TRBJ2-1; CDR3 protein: CASSSPSEYNEQFF
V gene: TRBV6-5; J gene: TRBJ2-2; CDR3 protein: CASSYAGQGGVSGELFF
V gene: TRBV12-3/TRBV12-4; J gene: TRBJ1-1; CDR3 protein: CASSSSRDILNTEAFF
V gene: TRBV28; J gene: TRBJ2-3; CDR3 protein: CASSFDFRDRESTDTQYF